Listed below are T cell receptor beta chains from one sample, sequenced in a study of T cell clonotyping in hematopoietic cell transplantation. Repertoires were generated with immunoSEQ multiplex PCR, while TCRdb's copy carries only in-frame clones and drops some. The table has 13,000 to 15,000 clones, around 98% seen once. The sequenced sample was peripheral blood mononuclear cells, obtained 30 days after allogeneic stem cell transplant. The receptors come from a female patient aged 50-65 years who had an allogeneic stem cell transplant from an unrelated donor, so T cells may come from the graft donor. Some clones in this sample may be carry-over from other donors' samples. Each CDR3 is given with its conserved first and last residue. The D gene is left open where the match is weak. For some rows the clone size is stated as once, few or many, or as a class when expanded; others skip it.

CDR3 length	D gene	clone size	V gene	J gene	CDR3 DNA	CDR3 protein
12	.	.	TRBV6-5	TRBJ2-2	TGTGCCAGCAGTTCCCTTGGCGGGGAGCTGTTTTTT	CASSSLGGELFF
13	.	.	TRBV30	TRBJ2-7	TGTGCCTGGAGTGACGGGGTGTTAGGTGTGCGGTACTTC	CAWSDGVLGVRYF
12	.	.	TRBV6-5	TRBJ2-7	TGTGCCACCAGGGGGGGCTCCTACGAGCAGTACTTC	CATRGGSYEQYF
14	TRBD1	.	TRBV6-5	TRBJ1-1	TGTGCCAGCAGTTACCTATCCAGGGGGACTGAAGCTTTCTTT	CASSYLSRGTEAFF
14	.	.	TRBV7-2	TRBJ1-6	TGTGCCAGCAGCTCAGGACATGTCAATTCACCCCTCCACTTT	CASSSGHVNSPLHF
15	TRBD1	.	TRBV2	TRBJ2-5	TGTGCCAGCAGGGAAGCGGACAGGGTGTCAGAGACCCAGTACTTC	CASREADRVSETQYF
13	.	.	TRBV2	TRBJ1-1	TGTGCCAGCAGTGATAATGTGAACACTGAAGCTTTCTTT	CASSDNVNTEAFF
16	TRBD1	.	TRBV9	TRBJ1-2	TGTGCCAGCAGTCCCCTAGCAGGGGGGGGTAACTATGGCTACACCTTC	CASSPLAGGGNYGYTF
16	TRBD1	.	TRBV11-2	TRBJ1-2	TGTGCCAGCAGCTTACTCTCAGGGGGCGGGAACTATGGCTACACCTTC	CASSLLSGGGNYGYTF
13	.	.	TRBV29-1	TRBJ1-1	TGCAGCGTTGGCCAGCAAAGTAGGGGTGAAGCTTTCTTT	CSVGQQSRGEAFF
13	TRBD1	.	TRBV27	TRBJ1-4	TGTGCCAGCAGTCGACAGGGCCATGAAAAACTGTTTTTT	CASSRQGHEKLFF
14	.	.	TRBV5-1	TRBJ1-2	TGCGCCAGCAGCTTGAGCCAGGGTGACTATGGCTACACCTTC	CASSLSQGDYGYTF
14	.	.	TRBV30	TRBJ2-2	TGTGCCTTTGTTGACTGGATAAACACCGGGGAGCTGTTTTTT	CAFVDWINTGELFF
16	TRBD1	.	TRBV5-6	TRBJ2-7	TGTGCCAGCAGCTTTCGCCCCTGGACAGGGGCCTACGAGCAGTACTTC	CASSFRPWTGAYEQYF
13	.	.	TRBV6-5	TRBJ2-1	TGTGCCAGCAGTTATTTGCCATGGGGTGAGCAGTTCTTC	CASSYLPWGEQFF
13	.	.	TRBV5-1	TRBJ2-3	TGCGCCAGCAGCTTGGGGAGTGGGGATACGCAGTATTTT	CASSLGSGDTQYF
13	TRBD1	.	TRBV5-4	TRBJ1-2	TGTGCCAGCAGCCCCAGGGGGCAGGATGGCTACACCTTC	CASSPRGQDGYTF
18	TRBD2	.	TRBV9	TRBJ2-2	TGTGCCAGCAGCGTAGGGAAACTGGCGGGGGCGAACACCGGGGAGCTGTTTTTT	CASSVGKLAGANTGELFF
14	TRBD2	.	TRBV13	TRBJ2-1	TGTGCCAGCAGCCCGAAAGCGGGGAAAAATGAGCAGTTCTTC	CASSPKAGKNEQFF
16	.	once	TRBV2	TRBJ2-7	TGTGCCAAGACACTAGACGGCACCGGATCCGCGGGCGAGCAGTACTTC	CAKTLDGTGSAGEQYF
13	.	.	TRBV6-5	TRBJ1-3	TGTGCCAGCAGGAGAGACGGAGGAAACACCATATATTTT	CASRRDGGNTIYF
14	TRBD1	once	TRBV30	TRBJ1-2	TGTGCCTGGGTTAGGGACAGGGACAACTATGGCTACACCTTC	CAWVRDRDNYGYTF
14	TRBD1	.	TRBV2	TRBJ1-2	TGTGCCAGCAGATCTACAGGGGGGAGCTATGGCTACACCTTC	CASRSTGGSYGYTF
14	TRBD1	.	TRBV29-1	TRBJ1-2	TGCAGCGTTGAATATCGGGCCAGGGGGGATGGCTACACCTTC	CSVEYRARGDGYTF
14	TRBD1	.	TRBV6-5	TRBJ2-7	TGTGCCAGCAGTAACCGGGACAGGGCGCAAGAGCAGTACTTC	CASSNRDRAQEQYF
13	.	medium-sized	TRBV7-3	TRBJ1-2	TGTGCCAGCAGCTTAATGGGGGGCTATGGCTACACCTTC	CASSLMGGYGYTF
14	TRBD1	.	TRBV2	TRBJ1-2	TGTGCCAGCAGGGGACAGCAAACTAACTATGGCTACACCTTC	CASRGQQTNYGYTF
14	TRBD1	.	TRBV27	TRBJ2-7	TGTGCCAGCAGAACCCGACAGGGTTTTTACGAGCAGTACTTC	CASRTRQGFYEQYF
12	.	.	TRBV12-5	TRBJ2-7	TGTGCTAGTGGTTTGTCCGTTTACGAGCAGTACTTC	CASGLSVYEQYF
14	TRBD1	.	TRBV15	TRBJ2-7	TGTGCCACCGCATACGGGACAGGGTCCTACGAGCAGTACTTC	CATAYGTGSYEQYF
15	.	.	TRBV7-2	TRBJ2-1	TGTGCCAGCAGCGCGGGACTTCACTCCTACAATGAGCAGTTCTTC	CASSAGLHSYNEQFF
16	TRBD1	.	TRBV4-2	TRBJ1-6	TGTGCCAGCAGCCAAGATAGGGACAGGGGTTCCTCACCCCTCCACTTT	CASSQDRDRGSSPLHF
18	TRBD1	.	TRBV5-1	TRBJ1-1	TGCGCCAGCAGCCCAGGACAGGGGGCCAACCGCTTGAACACTGAAGCTTTCTTT	CASSPGQGANRLNTEAFF
11	.	.	TRBV6-1	TRBJ1-5	TGTGCCAGCAGGGACAATCAGCCCCAGCATTTT	CASRDNQPQHF
12	.	.	TRBV2	TRBJ2-7	TGTGCCAGCAGTGAAGACTACTACGAGCAGTACTTC	CASSEDYYEQYF
14	.	.	TRBV6-5	TRBJ2-7	TGTGCCAGCAGTAGAAACAGGGTAACCTACGAGCAGTACTTC	CASSRNRVTYEQYF
14	.	.	TRBV6-1	TRBJ2-7	TGTGCCAGCAGACCCTACACCGGGGGTGGCGAGCAGTACTTC	CASRPYTGGGEQYF
13	TRBD1	.	TRBV7-9	TRBJ1-2	TGTGCCAGCAGCTGGGACAGGGATGGGGGCTACACCTTC	CASSWDRDGGYTF